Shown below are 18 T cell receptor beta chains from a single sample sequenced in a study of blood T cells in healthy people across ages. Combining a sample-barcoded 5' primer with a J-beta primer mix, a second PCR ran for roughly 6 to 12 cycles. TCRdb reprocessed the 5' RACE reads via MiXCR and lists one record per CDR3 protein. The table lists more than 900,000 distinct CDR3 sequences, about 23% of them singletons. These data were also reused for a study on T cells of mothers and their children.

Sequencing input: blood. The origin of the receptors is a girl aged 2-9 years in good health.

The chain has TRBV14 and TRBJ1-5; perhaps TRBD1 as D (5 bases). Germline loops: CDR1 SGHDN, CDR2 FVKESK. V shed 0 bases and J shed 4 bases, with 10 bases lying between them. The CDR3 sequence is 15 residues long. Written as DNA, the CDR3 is TGTGCCAGCAGCCAAGATGTGGGGGGGAATCAGCCCCAGCATTTT. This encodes CASSQDVGGNQPQHF.

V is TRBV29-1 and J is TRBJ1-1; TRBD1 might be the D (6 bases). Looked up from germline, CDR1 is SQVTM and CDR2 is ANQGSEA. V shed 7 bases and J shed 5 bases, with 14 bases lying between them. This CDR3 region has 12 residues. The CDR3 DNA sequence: TGCAGCGGTCTGCAGGGGACGACTGAAGCTTTCTTT. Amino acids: CSGLQGTTEAFF.

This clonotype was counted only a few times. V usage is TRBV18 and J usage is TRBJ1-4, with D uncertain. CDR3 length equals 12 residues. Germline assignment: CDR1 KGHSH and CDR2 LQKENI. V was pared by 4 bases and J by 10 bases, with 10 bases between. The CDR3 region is CASSLPDGKLFF. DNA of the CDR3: TGTGCCAGCTCACTCCCCGACGGAAAACTGTTTTTT.

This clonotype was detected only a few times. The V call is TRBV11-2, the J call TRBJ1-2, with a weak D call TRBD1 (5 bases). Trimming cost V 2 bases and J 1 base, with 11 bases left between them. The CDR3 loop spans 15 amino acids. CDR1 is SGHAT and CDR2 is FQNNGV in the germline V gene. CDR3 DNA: TGTGCCAGCAGCTTACAGGGCAATATTAACTATGGCTACACCTTC. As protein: CASSLQGNINYGYTF. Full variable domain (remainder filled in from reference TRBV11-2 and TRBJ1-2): EAGVAQSPRYKIIEKRQSVAFWCNPISGHATLYWYQQILGQGPKLLIQFQNNGVVDDSQLPKDRFSAERLKGVDSTLKIQPAKLEDSAVYLCASSLQGNINYGYTFGSGTRLTVV.

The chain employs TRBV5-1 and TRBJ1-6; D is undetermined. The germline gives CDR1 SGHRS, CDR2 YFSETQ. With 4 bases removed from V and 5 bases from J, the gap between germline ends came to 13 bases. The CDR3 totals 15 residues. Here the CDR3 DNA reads TGCGCCAGCAGCCAACTCGGGATTGATAATTCACCCCTCCACTTT. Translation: CASSQLGIDNSPLHF.

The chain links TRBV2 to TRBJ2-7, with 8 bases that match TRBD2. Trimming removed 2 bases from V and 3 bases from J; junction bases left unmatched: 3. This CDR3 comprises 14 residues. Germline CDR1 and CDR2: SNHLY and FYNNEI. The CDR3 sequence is CASSENGGGYEQYF. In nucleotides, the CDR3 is TGTGCCAGCAGTGAAAACGGGGGGGGCTACGAGCAGTACTTC.

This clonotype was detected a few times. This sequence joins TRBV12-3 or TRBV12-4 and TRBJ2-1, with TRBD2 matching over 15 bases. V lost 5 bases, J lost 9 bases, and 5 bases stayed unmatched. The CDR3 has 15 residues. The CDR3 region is CASSPGLAGGGEQFF. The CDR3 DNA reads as TGTGCCAGCAGTCCCGGACTAGCGGGAGGGGGTGAGCAGTTCTTC.

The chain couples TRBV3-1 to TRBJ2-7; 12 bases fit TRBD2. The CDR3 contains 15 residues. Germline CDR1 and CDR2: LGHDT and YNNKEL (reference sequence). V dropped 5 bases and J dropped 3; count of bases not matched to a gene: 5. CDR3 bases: TGTGCCAGCAGCGGGAGGACTAGCGGGGTCTACGAGCAGTACTTC. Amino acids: CASSGRTSGVYEQYF.

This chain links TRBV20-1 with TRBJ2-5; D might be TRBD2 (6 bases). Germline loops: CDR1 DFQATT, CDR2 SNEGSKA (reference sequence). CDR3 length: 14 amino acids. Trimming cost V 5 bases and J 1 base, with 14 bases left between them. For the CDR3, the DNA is TGCAGTGCTCTTAGCGGAGATATCCAAGAGACCCAGTACTTC. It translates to CSALSGDIQETQYF.

CDR3: CASSLGPHNSPLHF. The CDR3 DNA sequence: TGTGCCAGCAGCTTGGGACCGCATAATTCACCCCTCCACTTT. This chain joins TRBV9 and TRBJ1-6; the D gene is possibly TRBD1 (5 bases). The CDR3 runs 14 residues. V was shortened by 4 bases and J by 5 bases, with 10 bases between the two germline ends. From germline, CDR1 is SGDLS and CDR2 YYNGEE.

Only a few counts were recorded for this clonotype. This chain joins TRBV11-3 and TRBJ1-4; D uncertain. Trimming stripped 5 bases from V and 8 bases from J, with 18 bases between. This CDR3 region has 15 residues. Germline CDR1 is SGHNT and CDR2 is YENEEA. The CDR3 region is CASSPRAWRGEKLFF. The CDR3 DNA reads TGTGCCAGCAGCCCCCGGGCATGGCGTGGCGAAAAACTGTTTTTT. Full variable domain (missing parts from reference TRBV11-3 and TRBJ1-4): EAGVVQSPRYKIIEKKQPVAFWCNPISGHNTLYWYLQNLGQGPELLIRYENEEAVDDSQLPKDRFSAERLKGVDSTLKIQPAELGDSAVYLCASSPRAWRGEKLFFGSGTQLSVL.

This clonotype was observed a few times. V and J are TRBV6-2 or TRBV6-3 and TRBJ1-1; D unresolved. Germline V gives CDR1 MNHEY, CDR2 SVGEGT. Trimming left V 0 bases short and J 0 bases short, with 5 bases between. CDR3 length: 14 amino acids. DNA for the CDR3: TGTGCCAGCAGTTACTCCGGGTTGAACACTGAAGCTTTCTTT. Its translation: CASSYSGLNTEAFF.

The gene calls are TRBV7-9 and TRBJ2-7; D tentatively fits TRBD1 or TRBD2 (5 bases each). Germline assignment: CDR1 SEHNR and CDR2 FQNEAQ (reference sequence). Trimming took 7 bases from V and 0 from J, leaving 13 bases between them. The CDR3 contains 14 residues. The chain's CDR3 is CASTPRDGSYEQYF. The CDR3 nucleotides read TGTGCCAGCACCCCGAGGGACGGCTCCTACGAGCAGTACTTC.

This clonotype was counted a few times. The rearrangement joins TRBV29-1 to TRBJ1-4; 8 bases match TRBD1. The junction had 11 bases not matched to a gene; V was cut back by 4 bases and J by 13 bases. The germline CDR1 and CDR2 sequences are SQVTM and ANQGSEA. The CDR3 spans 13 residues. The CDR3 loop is CSVGSGGRPGLFF. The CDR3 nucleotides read TGCAGCGTTGGATCAGGGGGCCGTCCCGGACTGTTTTTT.

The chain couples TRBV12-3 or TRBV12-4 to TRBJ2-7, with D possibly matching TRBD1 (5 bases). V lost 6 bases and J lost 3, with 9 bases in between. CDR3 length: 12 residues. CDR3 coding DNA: TGTGCCAGCAGCGACGACAGCTACGAGCAGTACTTC. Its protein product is CASSDDSYEQYF.

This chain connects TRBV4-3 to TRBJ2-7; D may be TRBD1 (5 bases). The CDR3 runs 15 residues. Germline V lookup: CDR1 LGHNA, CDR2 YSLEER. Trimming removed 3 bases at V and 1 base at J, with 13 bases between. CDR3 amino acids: CASSQDNAESYEQYF. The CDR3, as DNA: TGCGCCAGCAGCCAGGACAATGCGGAATCCTACGAGCAGTACTTC.

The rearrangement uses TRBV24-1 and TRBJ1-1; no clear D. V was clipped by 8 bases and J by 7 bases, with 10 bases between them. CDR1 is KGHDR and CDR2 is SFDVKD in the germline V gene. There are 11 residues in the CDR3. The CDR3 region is CATMKGIEAFF. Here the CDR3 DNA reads TGTGCCACCATGAAAGGAATTGAAGCTTTCTTT.

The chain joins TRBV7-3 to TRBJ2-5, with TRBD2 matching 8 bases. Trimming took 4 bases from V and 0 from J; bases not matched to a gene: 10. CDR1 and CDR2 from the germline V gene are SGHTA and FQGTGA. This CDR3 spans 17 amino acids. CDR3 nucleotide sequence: TGTGCCAGCAGCTCCCGGTCGGGTAGCGGGAACCAAGAGACCCAGTACTTC. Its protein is CASSSRSGSGNQETQYF.